The 23 T cell receptor beta chains below come from one sample, sequenced in a study of blood T cell repertoires in COVID-19. Only in-frame clones appear in the TCRdb table, and some are missing; sequencing was by immunoSEQ multiplex PCR. The data hold around 60,000 clones, with approximately 72% observed a single time. The sample consisted of peripheral blood. These receptors originate from a woman aged 70-85 years with COVID-19, enrolled during active disease.

The V gene is TRBV2, the J gene TRBJ1-1; 9 bases agree with TRBD1. Looked up from germline, CDR1 is SNHLY and CDR2 is FYNNEI. This CDR3 has 14 residues. Trimming at V came to 6 bases and at J to 6 bases, leaving 8 bases not matched to a gene. This chain's CDR3 is CASRNGQGMSEAFF. DNA of the CDR3: TGTGCCAGCAGGAACGGACAGGGGATGTCTGAAGCTTTCTTT.

The chain employs TRBV6-5 and TRBJ2-7; 8 nucleotides agree with TRBD2. Trimming took 0 bases from V and 7 from J; bases not matched to a gene: 11. The CDR3 contains 16 residues. Germline assignment: CDR1 MNHEY and CDR2 SVGAGI. CDR3 DNA: TGTGCCAGCAGTTACTCGATCCCCGGGAGGGCCGGGGAGCAGTACGTC. Translated, it gives CASSYSIPGRAGEQYV.

The V gene is TRBV4-3, the J gene TRBJ1-1; D gene unclear. This CDR3 is built from 15 residues. Germline CDR1 and CDR2: LGHNA and YSLEER. The V and J ends lost 0 bases and 1 base respectively, with 9 bases between them. CDR3 in DNA: TGCGCCAGCAGCCAAGATCCTTCAGGGAACACTGAAGCTTTCTTT. Encoded protein: CASSQDPSGNTEAFF.

V usage is TRBV4-3 and J usage is TRBJ2-5; TRBD1 matches at 9 bases. Trimming at V came to 3 bases and at J to 5 bases, leaving 7 bases not matched to a gene. Germline V gene lookup returns CDR1 LGHNA and CDR2 YSLEER. There are 15 residues in the CDR3. The DNA for the CDR3 is TGCGCCAGCAGCCAGGGACAGGGAGAAGGGGAGACCCAGTACTTC. It translates to CASSQGQGEGETQYF.

This rearrangement joins TRBV6-5 to TRBJ2-7, with 8 bases aligning to TRBD2. The CDR3 is 13 residues long. V was pared by 6 bases and J by 3 bases, with 4 bases of the junction left unmatched. Germline lookup yields CDR1 MNHEY and CDR2 SVGAGI. In DNA form, the CDR3 reads TGTGCCAGCAGACTAGCGGAAAACTACGAGCAGTACGTC. Its translation: CASRLAENYEQYV.

This rearrangement joins TRBV19 to TRBJ1-1; D might be TRBD1 (5 bases). Between the trimmed V and J ends, which lost 3 bases and 8 bases, there was a span of 10 bases. In germline, CDR1 is LNHDA, CDR2 SQIVND (reference sequence). The CDR3 extends over 12 amino acids. CDR3 loop: CASSMAGGEAFF. The DNA for the CDR3 is TGTGCCAGTAGTATGGCCGGGGGGGAAGCTTTCTTT.

The CDR3 sequence is CASSLARGRGETQYF. Here the CDR3 DNA reads TGTGCCAGCAGCTTAGCGCGAGGGCGGGGAGAGACCCAGTACTTC. The chain has TRBV7-9 and TRBJ2-5; D may be TRBD2 (6 bases). The CDR3 is made up of 15 amino acids. Trimming removed 0 bases at V and 4 bases at J, with 12 bases between. Germline CDR1 and CDR2: SEHNR and FQNEAQ (reference sequence).

The V and J genes are TRBV2 and TRBJ1-1, with D perhaps matching TRBD1 (5 bases). Germline V gene lookup returns CDR1 SNHLY and CDR2 FYNNEI. V was clipped by 3 bases and J by 5 bases, with 13 bases between them. This CDR3 comprises 14 residues. The CDR3 DNA is TGTGCCAGCAGTGATCCACGCCGGGGGACTGAAGCTTTCTTT. Amino acids: CASSDPRRGTEAFF.

V gene TRBV19 combines with J gene TRBJ2-2, with 9 bases matching TRBD1. Per the germline V gene, CDR1 is LNHDA and CDR2 is SQIVND (reference sequence). This CDR3 spans 17 amino acids. The V and J ends lost 6 bases and 3 bases, in that order; junction bases with no gene match: 11. The CDR3 region has the DNA TGTGCCAGTAGCAAGAGGGGACAGGGTACCGACACCGGGGAGCTGTTTTTT. Its translation is CASSKRGQGTDTGELFF.

J is TRBJ2-1 and V is TRBV19, with 7 nucleotides matching TRBD2. The CDR3 length is 15 residues. After removal of 1 base from V and 3 bases from J, the junction contained 3 bases not matched to a gene. Germline CDR1 reads LNHDA; CDR2 reads SQIVND (reference sequence). The CDR3 sequence is CASSIVGGDYNEQFF. The CDR3 region has the DNA TGTGCCAGTAGTATAGTTGGGGGGGACTACAATGAGCAGTTCTTC. The variable domain in full, with the rest retrieved from reference TRBV19 and TRBJ2-1, is DGGITQSPKYLFRKEGQNVTLSCEQNLNHDAMYWYRQDPGQGLRLIYYSQIVNDFQKGDIAEGYSVSREKKESFPLTVTSAQKNPTAFYLCASSIVGGDYNEQFFGPGTRLTVL.

The table lists this clone with a few counts. The chain employs TRBV29-1 and TRBJ1-1; D may be TRBD1 (5 bases). Trimming removed 3 bases from V and 1 base from J, with 9 bases in between. The CDR3 has 13 amino acids. Germline V CDR1 and CDR2: SQVTM, ANQGSEA. DNA of the CDR3: TGCAGCGTTGAGGTCAGGGAGAACACTGAAGCTTTCTTT. Protein sequence: CSVEVRENTEAFF.

This clone occurred a few times. This sequence joins TRBV18 and TRBJ2-7, with TRBD1 matching over 7 bases. The length of the CDR3 is 17 residues. J gave up 0 bases and V 4 bases, and 12 bases lay outside the gene matches. CDR1 and CDR2 (germline): KGHSH, LQKENI. Here the CDR3 DNA reads TGTGCCAGCTCACGCTCAGGACAGGTTGACTTCTCCTACGAGCAGTACTTC. This translates into CASSRSGQVDFSYEQYF.

The chain couples TRBV24-1 to TRBJ2-4; 8 nucleotides agree with TRBD2. CDR1 and CDR2 from the germline V gene are KGHDR and SFDVKD. The junction had 15 bases not matched to a gene; V was cut back by 0 bases and J by 0 bases. The CDR3 is 21 amino acids. The CDR3 spells CATSDLSRLAGPYGAKNIQYF. The CDR3 bases are TGTGCCACCAGTGATTTGAGTCGGCTAGCGGGCCCCTACGGAGCCAAAAACATTCAGTACTTC.

The rearrangement uses TRBV7-2 and TRBJ2-5, with TRBD2 identical over 12 bases. The CDR3 extends over 16 amino acids. CDR1 SGHTA and CDR2 FQGNSA come from the germline V gene. J was trimmed by 2 bases and V by 4 bases; bases with no gene match: 5. CDR3: CASSSGLAGTQETQYF. CDR3 DNA sequence: TGTGCCAGCAGCTCGGGACTAGCGGGCACTCAAGAGACCCAGTACTTC.

The chain has TRBV11-3 and TRBJ2-1, with 9 positions matching TRBD1. V gave up 3 bases and J gave up 9 bases; unmatched junction bases: 12. The length of the CDR3 is 16 residues. Germline CDR1 and CDR2: SGHNT and YENEEA. CDR3 in amino acids: CASSLAPGQGPTEQFF. In DNA form, the CDR3 reads TGTGCCAGCAGCTTGGCCCCAGGACAGGGGCCGACTGAGCAGTTCTTC.

The genes are TRBV7-6 and TRBJ1-2, with D perhaps matching TRBD1 (6 bases). The CDR3 has 15 amino acids. V dropped 0 bases and J dropped 2 bases, with 10 bases sitting between them. CDR1 SGHVS and CDR2 FNYEAQ come from the germline V gene. The CDR3 DNA follows: TGTGCCAGCAGCTTAGCCCCCCAGGGGAACTATGGCTACACCTTC. Translated, it gives CASSLAPQGNYGYTF.

This chain connects TRBV18 to TRBJ1-1; TRBD1 is a possible D gene (5 bases). V gave up 3 bases and J gave up 5 bases, with 16 bases separating them. The CDR3 is 15 residues long. The germline CDR1 and CDR2 sequences are KGHSH and LQKENI. DNA of the CDR3: TGTGCCAGCTCACCCTCGACGGGGGGTGGGACTGAAGCTTTCTTT. Translated: CASSPSTGGGTEAFF.

The genes are TRBV7-2 and TRBJ2-5, with a tentative D call TRBD2 (7 bases). This CDR3 region has 15 residues. The germline V gene encodes CDR1 SGHTA and CDR2 FQGNSA. Deletions cut 2 bases from V and 4 bases from J, with 14 bases between. CDR3 sequence reads: CASSLWGGAGETQYF. CDR3 DNA sequence: TGTGCCAGCAGCTTATGGGGGGGGGCAGGAGAGACCCAGTACTTC.

The chain has TRBV5-4 and TRBJ2-4, with a tentative D call TRBD2 (6 bases). Germline V gene sequence: CDR1 SGHNT, CDR2 YYREEE (reference sequence). This CDR3 has 16 residues. Trimming removed 3 bases from V and 7 bases from J, with 20 bases in between. CDR3 residues: CASSSSRGRGLNIQYF. CDR3 DNA: TGTGCCAGCAGCTCATCGCGGGGTCGCGGGTTGAACATTCAGTACTTC.

The chain couples TRBV11-2 to TRBJ2-2; tentatively, D is TRBD2 (6 bases). V lost 1 base to trimming and J lost 1 base, with 7 bases between them. Germline V gene data show CDR1 as SGHAT and CDR2 as FQNNGV. This CDR3 is built from 15 residues. The CDR3 loop is CASSLVAVNTGELFF. DNA of the CDR3: TGTGCCAGCAGCTTAGTAGCGGTGAACACCGGGGAGCTGTTTTTT.

The rearrangement links TRBV3-1 (or the pseudogene TRBV3-2) to TRBJ1-3, with 8 bases lining up with TRBD1. The CDR3 sequence is 18 residues long. The germline V gene encodes CDR1 LGHDT and CDR2 YNNKEL (reference sequence). After removal of 1 base from V and 3 bases from J, the junction contained 11 bases not matched to a gene. The CDR3 DNA sequence: TGTGCCAGCAGCCAAGTCGCTGCAGGGGGCCGGTGTGGAAACACCATATATTTT. As protein: CASSQVAAGGRCGNTIYF.

DNA of the CDR3: TGTGCCAGCAGCTCCGGGGCTAGCGGGCCCGGCAATGAGCAGTTCTTC. It encodes CASSSGASGPGNEQFF. The chain couples TRBV11-3 to TRBJ2-1; 8 bases agree with TRBD2. J was trimmed by 6 bases and V by 4 bases; bases with no gene match: 11. The CDR3 covers 16 residues. CDR1 is SGHNT, CDR2 YENEEA, per germline.

This sequence joins TRBV7-2 and TRBJ2-1, with TRBD1 as a possible D gene (5 bases). V lost 5 bases and J lost 9, with 8 bases in between. There are 11 residues in the CDR3. Germline lookup yields CDR1 SGHTA and CDR2 FQGNSA. CDR3 coding DNA: TGTGCCAGCAGCCCCAGGGCTGAGCAGTTCTTC. It is translated as CASSPRAEQFF.